This note documents a single T cell receptor beta chain sequence. Germline assignment: CDR1 SGHTA and CDR2 FQGNSA. The CDR3 extends over 14 amino acids. The V end lost 1 base, the J end lost 1 base, and 7 bases lay between the germline ends. The data were taken from a study of CD8 T cells in Susac syndrome. RNA in amounts of 0.5 to 1 ug was reverse transcribed with random hexamers. TCRdb processed the immunoSEQ multiplex PCR reads anew with MiXCR; each CDR3 protein has one entry. The sample contains around 100,000 distinct CDR3 sequences, 95% of which appear only once. The specimen was CD8+ T cells from PBMCs. The receptor was derived from a human donor with Susac syndrome. The chain employs TRBV7-2 and TRBJ2-5; no clear D gene. The CDR3 sequence: CASSLEGLQETQYF. The CDR3 bases are TGTGCCAGCAGCTTAGAAGGTCTCCAAGAGACCCAGTACTTC.